Here is one T cell receptor (beta chain) with its context. The source of the sample is a study of blood T cell repertoires in COVID-19. Study as a whole: From the United States, Italy and Spain came samples of acute and convalescent COVID-19. PBMCs, B-cell-depleted T cells, or T cells provided the cDNA or gDNA that made up the material.

Trimming cost V 0 bases and J 6 bases, with 8 bases left between them. This CDR3 has 14 residues. Germline V gene sequence: CDR1 SGHNT, CDR2 YENEEA. As originally analysed: The assay estimated nucleated cells by amplifying reference gene primers. Clones were sequenced by immunoSEQ multiplex PCR, and TCRdb holds only the in-frame ones, with some missing. V and J calls and clone size are copied from that table; D and trimming were computed from the DNA. The repertoire holds roughly 200,000 clones, 60% to 85% seen once, with just over 8.5% in the top ten. Specimen: peripheral blood. J is TRBJ2-2 and V is TRBV11-3, with unresolved D. This TCR was sampled from a woman in her forties or fifties with active or convalescent COVID-19. As DNA, the CDR3 is TGTGCCAGCAGCTTAGACAGAACGTCCGGGGAGCTGTTTTTT. Translated, it gives CASSLDRTSGELFF. The complete variable domain, with remaining parts taken from reference TRBV11-3 and TRBJ2-2, reads EAGVVQSPRYKIIEKKQPVAFWCNPISGHNTLYWYLQNLGQGPELLIRYENEEAVDDSQLPKDRFSAERLKGVDSTLKIQPAELGDSAVYLCASSLDRTSGELFFGEGSRLTVL.